One and the same sample provided the 20 T cell receptor beta chains below, sequenced in a study of long-term antiretroviral therapy in people with HIV (dated by TCRdb to between 2020 and 2023). The immunoSEQ hsTCRB v3.0 assay was used at survey level resolution to sequence the TRB variable region. The table was pulled from immuneACCESS by TCRdb, which kept in-frame rearrangements only. Such tables lose some clones; where checked, under half of the loss comes from unresolved V genes, and the rest has no known cause. The sample includes 20,000 to 25,000 clones, with 80% to 95% observed a single time. The ten largest clones add up to about 7.3% of the sample. The starting material was unsorted PBMCs, obtained 4.4 years after starting antiretroviral therapy. These receptors were collected from a woman aged 50 to 65 with HIV.

This chain joins TRBV4-3 and TRBJ2-7, with unresolved D. V lost 0 bases and J 0 bases, leaving 6 bases between the germline ends. CDR1 and CDR2 from the germline V gene are LGHNA and YSLEER. There are 14 residues in the CDR3. This CDR3 is CASSQDYTSYEQYF. CDR3 DNA sequence: TGCGCCAGCAGCCAAGATTACACCTCCTACGAGCAGTACTTC.

The chain carries TRBV7-9 and TRBJ1-4; the D gene is possibly TRBD1 (6 bases). Trimming removed 5 bases at V and 3 bases at J, with 16 bases between. Germline-derived CDR1 and CDR2 are SEHNR and FQNEAQ (reference sequence). This CDR3 has 16 residues. The CDR3 nucleotides read TGTGCCAGCAGCCGATTGACGGGGGCTCCTAATGAAAAACTGTTTTTT. This sequence encodes CASSRLTGAPNEKLFF.

This chain connects TRBV19 to TRBJ2-2, with D possibly TRBD2 on 7 matching bases. V dropped 3 bases and J dropped 2 bases, with 16 bases sitting between them. This CDR3 spans 17 amino acids. Germline loops: CDR1 LNHDA, CDR2 SQIVND (reference sequence). The CDR3 spells CASSIGGGGFNTGELFF. For the CDR3, the DNA is TGTGCCAGTAGTATCGGGGGCGGGGGATTTAACACCGGGGAGCTGTTTTTT.

The chain employs TRBV5-4 and TRBJ1-4, with 8 bases matching TRBD1. CDR1 is SGHNT and CDR2 is YYREEE in the germline V gene (reference sequence). The CDR3 sequence is 16 residues long. V was pared by 6 bases and J by 10 bases, with 17 bases of the junction left unmatched. The DNA for the CDR3 is TGTGCCAGCAACGGTGCCCCGGGACAGGAGGGGGGAAAACTGTTTTTT. This codes for CASNGAPGQEGGKLFF.

V and J are TRBV7-6 and TRBJ2-3, with 15 bases fitting TRBD2. Germline V gives CDR1 SGHVS, CDR2 FNYEAQ. With 5 bases clipped from V and 2 bases from J, the junction kept 5 bases outside the gene matches. This CDR3 region has 17 residues. The CDR3 protein is CASSTRTSGGATDTQYF. CDR3 nucleotide sequence: TGTGCCAGCAGCACCAGGACTAGCGGGGGGGCCACAGATACGCAGTATTTT.

The rearrangement joins TRBV12-5 to TRBJ1-4, with D possibly TRBD1 on 6 matching bases. Trimming shortened V by 2 bases and J by 8 bases, and 24 bases separated the two germline ends. The CDR3 spans 18 residues. Per germline, CDR1 LGHNT and CDR2 FRNRAP. The CDR3 coding sequence is TGTGCTAGTGGTTTGTCCTCAGCGTTAAGGGGGGGTAAGGAAAAACTGTTTTTT. It codes for CASGLSSALRGGKEKLFF.

The chain couples TRBV7-2 to TRBJ1-6; tentative D call: TRBD1 (5 bases). Germline V gene lookup returns CDR1 SGHTA and CDR2 FQGNSA. This CDR3 spans 14 amino acids. Trimming removed 0 bases from V and 8 bases from J, with 8 bases in between. CDR3 sequence: CASSLAQGYSPLHF. The CDR3 DNA follows: TGTGCCAGCAGCTTAGCGCAGGGCTATTCACCCCTCCACTTT.

The chain is built from TRBV30 and TRBJ1-1, with D possibly being TRBD1 (6 bases). Germline CDR1 reads GTSNPN; CDR2 reads SVGIG (reference sequence). The CDR3 extends over 12 amino acids. The V end lost 7 bases, the J end lost 0 bases, and 9 bases lay between the germline ends. The CDR3 reads CAFRGMNTEAFF. As DNA, the CDR3 is TGTGCCTTCAGGGGAATGAACACTGAAGCTTTCTTT.

The V and J genes are TRBV14 and TRBJ2-2; TRBD1 matches at 8 bases. This CDR3 region has 14 residues. Trimming removed 4 bases from V and 4 bases from J; junction bases left unmatched: 2. Per the germline V gene, CDR1 is SGHDN and CDR2 is FVKESK. CDR3 coding DNA: TGTGCCAGCAGCCGACAGGGGCCCACCGGGGAGCTGTTTTTT. Its translation: CASSRQGPTGELFF. Filled out from reference TRBV14 and TRBJ2-2, the complete variable domain reads EAGVTQFPSHSVIEKGQTVTLRCDPISGHDNLYWYRRVMGKEIKFLLHFVKESKQDESGMPNNRFLAERTGGTYSTLKVQPAELEDSGVYFCASSRQGPTGELFFGEGSRLTVL.

This sequence joins TRBV6-1 and TRBJ1-4; D gene unclear. Germline V gene data show CDR1 as MNHNS and CDR2 as SASEGT. Deletions cut 7 bases from V and 4 bases from J, with 13 bases between. The CDR3 contains 14 residues. CDR3: CASIAGFNNEKLFF. CDR3 DNA sequence: TGTGCCAGCATCGCGGGGTTTAATAATGAAAAACTGTTTTTT.

The chain joins TRBV5-1 to TRBJ1-2; D call uncertain. In germline, CDR1 is SGHRS, CDR2 YFSETQ. V shed 0 bases and J shed 8 bases, with 11 bases lying between them. The CDR3 covers 13 residues. CDR3 amino acids: CASSLDRVGGYTF. Written as DNA, the CDR3 is TGCGCCAGCAGCTTGGATAGGGTAGGAGGCTACACCTTC.

This sequence joins TRBV7-6 and TRBJ2-7, with 10 nucleotides matching TRBD2. Germline CDR1 and CDR2: SGHVS and FNYEAQ. This CDR3 region has 16 residues. The trim removed 2 bases at V and 5 bases at J, leaving 9 bases unmatched. The CDR3 nucleotides are TGTGCCAGCAGCTTATCACCTAGCGGGGGTATTAACGAGCAGTACTTC. Translation gives CASSLSPSGGINEQYF.

This rearrangement joins TRBV5-6 to TRBJ1-4, with 10 bases aligning to TRBD1. With V trimmed by 4 bases and J by 7 bases, 13 bases remained unmatched. The CDR3 is made up of 17 amino acids. Germline V CDR1 and CDR2: SGHDT, YYEEEE. The CDR3 nucleotides read TGTGCCAGCAGCCCTGTGACCGGGACAGGGGTTAGTGAAAAACTGTTTTTT. This sequence encodes CASSPVTGTGVSEKLFF. The full variable domain, completed using reference TRBV5-6 and TRBJ1-4, is DAGVTQSPTHLIKTRGQQVTLRCSPKSGHDTVSWYQQALGQGPQFIFQYYEEEERQRGNFPDRFSGHQFPNYSSELNVNALLLGDSALYLCASSPVTGTGVSEKLFFGSGTQLSVL.

V usage is TRBV10-3 and J usage is TRBJ1-6; D ambiguous. CDR1 is ENHRY, CDR2 SYGVKD, per germline. This CDR3 region has 12 residues. The V end was cut by 3 bases, the J end by 7 bases, with 4 bases between. The CDR3 loop reads CAISDRNSPLHF. In nucleotides, the CDR3 is TGTGCCATCAGTGACAGAAATTCACCCCTCCACTTT.

This clone was picked up one time. The chain links TRBV7-2 to TRBJ1-6; D remains unclear. CDR3 length: 15 amino acids. Trimming stripped 7 bases from V and 7 bases from J, with 17 bases between. Per germline, CDR1 SGHTA and CDR2 FQGNSA. This CDR3 reads CASTLREGRNSPLHF. The CDR3 nucleotides read TGTGCCAGCACCCTAAGAGAGGGCCGAAATTCACCCCTCCACTTT.

The chain's CDR3 is CASSLAGGPSYEQYF. In DNA form, the CDR3 reads TGCGCCAGCAGCTTGGCAGGGGGTCCATCCTACGAGCAGTACTTC. The chain recombines TRBV5-1 with TRBJ2-7; TRBD1 matches at 7 bases. The germline gives CDR1 SGHRS, CDR2 YFSETQ. CDR3 length: 15 residues. The V gene end was trimmed by 0 bases and the J gene end by 1 base; junction bases not matched to a gene: 4. Full variable domain (rest looked up from reference TRBV5-1 and TRBJ2-7): KAGVTQTPRYLIKTRGQQVTLSCSPISGHRSVSWYQQTPGQGLQFLFEYFSETQRNKGNFPGRFSGRQFSNSRSEMNVSTLELGDSALYLCASSLAGGPSYEQYFGPGTRLTVT.

The rearrangement links TRBV27 to TRBJ2-7; tentatively, D is TRBD2 (5 bases). The CDR3 has 11 residues. The V gene lost 8 bases and the J gene lost 5 bases, with 10 bases spanning the gap. Germline assignment: CDR1 MNHEY and CDR2 SMNVEV (reference sequence). CDR3 in DNA: TGTGCCAGCTCGACCGGGAACGAGCAGTACTTC. Translating gives CASSTGNEQYF.

This sequence joins TRBV5-6 and TRBJ1-6, with TRBD1 identical over 7 bases. The V gene end was trimmed by 2 bases and the J gene end by 8 bases; junction bases not matched to a gene: 4. Germline V gives CDR1 SGHDT, CDR2 YYEEEE. The CDR3 loop spans 14 amino acids. The CDR3 is CASSFSGGYSPLHF. The DNA for the CDR3 is TGTGCCAGCAGCTTCTCAGGGGGGTATTCACCCCTCCACTTT.

This chain connects TRBV9 to TRBJ1-4; D uncertain. Looked up from germline, CDR1 is SGDLS and CDR2 is YYNGEE. This CDR3 comprises 14 residues. With 3 bases removed from V and 11 bases from J, the gap between germline ends came to 17 bases. The CDR3 nucleotides read TGTGCCAGCAGCGCTCCCTTTGGGCCAGAGAAACTGTTTTTT. Encoded protein: CASSAPFGPEKLFF.

The chain links TRBV5-5 to TRBJ2-5, with D perhaps matching TRBD2 (6 bases). The V gene lost 4 bases and the J gene lost 2 bases, with 15 bases spanning the gap. CDR1 and CDR2 (germline): SGHKS, YYEKEE (reference sequence). The CDR3 is 15 amino acids. CDR3 coding DNA: TGTGCCAGCAGCCCGGAGGGTTGGAGTCAAGAGACCCAGTACTTC. Its translation: CASSPEGWSQETQYF.